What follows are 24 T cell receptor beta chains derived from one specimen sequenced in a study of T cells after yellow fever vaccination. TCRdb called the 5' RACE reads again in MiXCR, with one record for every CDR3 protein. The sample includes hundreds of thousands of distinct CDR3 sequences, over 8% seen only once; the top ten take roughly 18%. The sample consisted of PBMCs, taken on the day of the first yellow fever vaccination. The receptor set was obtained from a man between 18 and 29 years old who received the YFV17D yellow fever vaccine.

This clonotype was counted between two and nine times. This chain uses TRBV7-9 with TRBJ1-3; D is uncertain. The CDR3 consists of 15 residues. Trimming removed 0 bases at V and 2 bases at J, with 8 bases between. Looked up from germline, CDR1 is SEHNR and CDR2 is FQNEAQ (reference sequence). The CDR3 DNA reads TGTGCCAGCAGCTTAGCCCACCTAACTGGAAACACCATATATTTT. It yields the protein CASSLAHLTGNTIYF.

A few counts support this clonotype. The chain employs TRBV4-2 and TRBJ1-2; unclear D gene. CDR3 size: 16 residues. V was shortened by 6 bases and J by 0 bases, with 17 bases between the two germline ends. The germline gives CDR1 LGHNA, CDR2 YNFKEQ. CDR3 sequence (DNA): TGTGCCAGCAGTCGAAACCCTTGGAAGGCTAACTATGGCTACACCTTC. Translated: CASSRNPWKANYGYTF.

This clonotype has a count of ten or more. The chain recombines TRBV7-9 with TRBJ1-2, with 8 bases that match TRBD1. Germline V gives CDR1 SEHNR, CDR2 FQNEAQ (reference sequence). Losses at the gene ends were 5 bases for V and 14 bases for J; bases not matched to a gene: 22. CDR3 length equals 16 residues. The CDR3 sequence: CASSPSGVRTGQDRTF. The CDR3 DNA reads TGTGCCAGCAGCCCCAGCGGGGTCCGGACAGGGCAAGATCGGACCTTC. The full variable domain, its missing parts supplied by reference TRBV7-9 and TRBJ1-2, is DTGVSQNPRHKITKRGQNVTFRCDPISEHNRLYWYRQTLGQGPEFLTYFQNEAQLEKSRLLSDRFSAERPKGSFSTLEIQRTEQGDSAMYLCASSPSGVRTGQDRTFGSGTRLTVV.

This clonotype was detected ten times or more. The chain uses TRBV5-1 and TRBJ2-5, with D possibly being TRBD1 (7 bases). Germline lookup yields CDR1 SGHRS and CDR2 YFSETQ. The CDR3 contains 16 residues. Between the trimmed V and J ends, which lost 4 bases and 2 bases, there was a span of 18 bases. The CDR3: CASSGGTAPLQETQYF. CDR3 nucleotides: TGCGCCAGCAGCGGGGGGACAGCGCCCCTACAAGAGACCCAGTACTTC.

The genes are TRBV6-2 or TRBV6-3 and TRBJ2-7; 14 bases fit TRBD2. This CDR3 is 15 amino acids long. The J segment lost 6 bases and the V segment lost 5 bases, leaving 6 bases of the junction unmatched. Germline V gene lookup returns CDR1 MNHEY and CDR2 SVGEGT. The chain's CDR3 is CASSPGLAGVGEQYV. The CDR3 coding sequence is TGTGCCAGCAGTCCGGGACTAGCGGGGGTAGGCGAGCAGTACGTC.

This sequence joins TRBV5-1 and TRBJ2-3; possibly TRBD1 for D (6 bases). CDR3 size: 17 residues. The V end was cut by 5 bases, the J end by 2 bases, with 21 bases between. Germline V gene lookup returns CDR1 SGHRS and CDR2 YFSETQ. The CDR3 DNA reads TGCGCCAGCAGATCTGGGGGCACTACTACTCCCACAGATACGCAGTATTTT. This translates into CASRSGGTTTPTDTQYF.

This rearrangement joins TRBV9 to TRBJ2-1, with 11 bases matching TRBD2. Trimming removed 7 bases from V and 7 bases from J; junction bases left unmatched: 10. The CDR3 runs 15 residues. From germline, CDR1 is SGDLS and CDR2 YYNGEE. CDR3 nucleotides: TGTGCCAGCGCCGACCCCGGGACTAGCGGTAATGAGCAGTTCTTC. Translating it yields CASADPGTSGNEQFF.

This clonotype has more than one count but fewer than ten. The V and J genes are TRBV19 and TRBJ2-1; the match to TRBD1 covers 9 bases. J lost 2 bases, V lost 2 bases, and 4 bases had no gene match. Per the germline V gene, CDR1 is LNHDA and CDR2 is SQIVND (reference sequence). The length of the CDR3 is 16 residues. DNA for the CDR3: TGTGCCAGTAGTATATCGGGACAGGGCACCTACAATGAGCAGTTCTTC. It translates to CASSISGQGTYNEQFF.

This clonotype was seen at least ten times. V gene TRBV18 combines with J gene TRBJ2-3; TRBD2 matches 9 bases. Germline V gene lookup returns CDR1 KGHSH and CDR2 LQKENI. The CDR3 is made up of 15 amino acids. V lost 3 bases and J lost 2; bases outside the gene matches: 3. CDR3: CASSPRLAATDTQYF. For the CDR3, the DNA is TGTGCCAGCTCACCTAGACTAGCGGCCACAGATACGCAGTATTTT.

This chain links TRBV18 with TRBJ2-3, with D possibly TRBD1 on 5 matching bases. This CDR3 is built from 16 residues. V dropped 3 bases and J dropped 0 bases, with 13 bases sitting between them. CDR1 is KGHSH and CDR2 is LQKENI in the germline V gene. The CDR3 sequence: CASSPNQGFSTDTQYF. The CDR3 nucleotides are TGTGCCAGCTCACCTAATCAGGGTTTCAGCACAGATACGCAGTATTTT.

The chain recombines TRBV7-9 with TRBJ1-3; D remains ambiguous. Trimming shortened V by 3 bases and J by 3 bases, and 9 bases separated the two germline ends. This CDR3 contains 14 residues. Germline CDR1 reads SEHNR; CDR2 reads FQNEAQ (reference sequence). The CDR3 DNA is TGTGCCAGCAGCTTCAGTCCCATTGGAAACACCATATATTTT. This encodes CASSFSPIGNTIYF.

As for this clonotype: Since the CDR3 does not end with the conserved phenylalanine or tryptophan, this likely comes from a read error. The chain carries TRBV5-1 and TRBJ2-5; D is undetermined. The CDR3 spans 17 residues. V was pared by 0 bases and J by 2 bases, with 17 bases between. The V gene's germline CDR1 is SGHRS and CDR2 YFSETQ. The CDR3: CASSLAGWSSLQETQYL. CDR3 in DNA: TGCGCCAGCAGCTTGGCCGGGTGGAGTAGCTTACAAGAGACCCAGTACCTC.

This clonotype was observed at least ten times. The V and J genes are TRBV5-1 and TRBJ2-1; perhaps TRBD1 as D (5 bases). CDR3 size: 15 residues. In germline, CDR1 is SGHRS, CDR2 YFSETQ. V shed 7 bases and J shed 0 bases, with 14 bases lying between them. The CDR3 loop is CASRIDSSSYNEQFF. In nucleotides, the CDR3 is TGCGCCAGCCGAATTGACAGTAGCTCCTACAATGAGCAGTTCTTC.

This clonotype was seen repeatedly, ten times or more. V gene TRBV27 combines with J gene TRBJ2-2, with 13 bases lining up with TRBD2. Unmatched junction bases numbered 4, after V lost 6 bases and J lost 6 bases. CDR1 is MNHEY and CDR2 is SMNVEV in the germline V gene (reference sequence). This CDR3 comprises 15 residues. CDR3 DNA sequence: TGTGCCAGCAGACCTGGACTAGCGGGGGCCGGGGAGCTGTTTTTT. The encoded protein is CASRPGLAGAGELFF.

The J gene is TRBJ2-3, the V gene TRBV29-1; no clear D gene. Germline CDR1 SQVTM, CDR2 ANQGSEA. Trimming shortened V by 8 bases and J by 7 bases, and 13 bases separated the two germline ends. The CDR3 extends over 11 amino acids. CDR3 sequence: CSHLVGNTQYF. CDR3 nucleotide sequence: TGCAGCCACCTAGTGGGAAATACGCAGTATTTT.

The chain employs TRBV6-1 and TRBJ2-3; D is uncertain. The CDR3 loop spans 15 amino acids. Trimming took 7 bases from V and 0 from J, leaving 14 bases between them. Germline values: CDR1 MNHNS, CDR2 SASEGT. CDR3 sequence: CASTPSTPSTDTQYF. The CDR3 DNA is TGTGCCAGCACCCCATCGACACCAAGCACAGATACGCAGTATTTT.

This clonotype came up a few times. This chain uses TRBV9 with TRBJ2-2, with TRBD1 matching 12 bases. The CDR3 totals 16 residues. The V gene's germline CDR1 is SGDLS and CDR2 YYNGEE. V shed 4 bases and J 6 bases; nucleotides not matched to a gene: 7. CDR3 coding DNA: TGTGCCAGCAGCCTAAGGGGACAGGGGGCGCCCGGGGAGCTGTTTTTT. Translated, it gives CASSLRGQGAPGELFF.

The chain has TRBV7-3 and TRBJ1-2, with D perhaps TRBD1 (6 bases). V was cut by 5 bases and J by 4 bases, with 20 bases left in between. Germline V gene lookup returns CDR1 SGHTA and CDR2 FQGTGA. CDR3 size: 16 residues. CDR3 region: CASSLNRVNGLYGYTF. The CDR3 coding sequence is TGTGCCAGCAGCCTCAACAGGGTGAATGGTCTCTATGGCTACACCTTC.

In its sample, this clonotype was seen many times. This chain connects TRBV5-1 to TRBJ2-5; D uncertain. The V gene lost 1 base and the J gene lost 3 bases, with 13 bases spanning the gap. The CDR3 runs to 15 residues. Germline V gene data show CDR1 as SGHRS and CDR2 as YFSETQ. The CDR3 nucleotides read TGCGCCAGCAGCTTGTTGGCAGCTTCTAAAGAGACCCAGTACTTC. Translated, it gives CASSLLAASKETQYF.

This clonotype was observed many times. The CDR3 spells CASSSTGSSGNTIYF. DNA for the CDR3: TGTGCCAGCAGCTCAACAGGGAGCTCTGGAAACACCATATATTTT. This sequence joins TRBV5-6 and TRBJ1-3, with D perhaps TRBD1 (6 bases). The V gene's germline CDR1 is SGHDT and CDR2 YYEEEE. The CDR3 runs 15 residues. Deletions cut 3 bases from V and 0 bases from J, with 10 bases between.

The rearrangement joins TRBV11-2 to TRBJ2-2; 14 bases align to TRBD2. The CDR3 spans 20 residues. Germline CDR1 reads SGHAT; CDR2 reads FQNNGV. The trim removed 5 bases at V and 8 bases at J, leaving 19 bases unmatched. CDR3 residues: CASSHRRTSGGPTRTGELFF. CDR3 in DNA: TGTGCCAGCAGCCATCGGCGGACTAGCGGGGGGCCCACCCGCACGGGGGAGCTGTTTTTT.

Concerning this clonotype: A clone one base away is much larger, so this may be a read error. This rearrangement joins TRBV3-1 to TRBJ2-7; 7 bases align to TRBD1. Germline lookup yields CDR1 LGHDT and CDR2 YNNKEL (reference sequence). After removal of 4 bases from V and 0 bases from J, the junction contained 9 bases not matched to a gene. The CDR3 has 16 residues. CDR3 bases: TGTGCCAGCAGCCGCACACCGTCAGGGGGCTCCTACGAGCAGTACTTC. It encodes CASSRTPSGGSYEQYF.

The CDR3 sequence: CASTPGQGISEAFF. CDR3 nucleotide sequence: TGTGCCAGCACCCCGGGACAGGGGATCTCTGAAGCTTTCTTT. The gene calls are TRBV7-9 and TRBJ1-1; 10 bases match TRBD1. Germline CDR1 SEHNR, CDR2 FQNEAQ (reference sequence). Trimming cost V 7 bases and J 6 bases; bases outside gene matches: 8. This CDR3 contains 14 residues.

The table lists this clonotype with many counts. CDR3 sequence: CASSYREGETQYF. CDR3 coding DNA: TGTGCCAGCAGCTACAGGGAGGGAGAGACCCAGTACTTC. The rearrangement joins TRBV6-6 to TRBJ2-5; tentative D call: TRBD2 (7 bases). From germline, CDR1 is MNHNY and CDR2 SVGAGI (reference sequence). V lost 6 bases and J lost 4, with 12 bases in between. CDR3 length: 13 amino acids.